The source of this T cell receptor beta chain is a study of identical twins (dated by TCRdb to the mid-2010s). General notes on the study: To test whether fetal clonotypes persist, this study deep-sequenced TCR alpha and beta repertoires from monozygotic twins, from unrelated adults of various ages, and from cord blood. Replicate twin experiments were performed at different times using different library preparation protocols to rule out contamination.

Every donor was a healthy Caucasian. Three pairs of female monozygotic twins, all aged roughly 18 to 29 years, were included in the twin cohort. The RNA used for TCR libraries was isolated from peripheral blood mononuclear cells. What the study reported, not specific to this receptor: Invariant T cells such as MAIT and iNKT could partly confound zero-insertion analyses, although diverse VJ usage argued against such confounding for most clonotypes. Because the same donors could not be followed over many years, the conclusions depended on cross-sectional statistical analysis. Excess twin sharing in beta out-of-frame sequences was weaker because fewer shared sequences lowered the signal-to-noise ratio. Compared with coincidental sharing between unrelated individuals, out-of-frame TCR alpha sequences shared between twins showed an excess of sequences with low generation probability. Abundant cord blood beta clonotypes had fewer insertions, young adult naive repertoires showed a similar but weaker trend, and memory repertoires showed no such trend. Out-of-frame TCR alpha sharing in monozygotic twins was systematically underestimated by recombination models, whereas sharing between unrelated individuals was in agreement with the recombination models.

Preparation of the library involved 5' RACE. Sequencing instrument: Illumina HiSeq 2000. Template switching added a universal primer binding site, and the final cDNA carried a unique molecular identifier that allowed TCR cDNA molecules to be counted accurately. First-strand cDNA for TCR alpha and beta chains was synthesized from specific primers in the conserved constant-segment region. To control for contamination, each cDNA library was double barcoded with a SMART-Mk sample barcode plus Illumina barcodes. Two successive PCR steps introduced TruSeq adapter sequences along with Illumina sample barcodes. TCR alpha and beta cDNA libraries were sequenced on the Illumina HiSeq platform with custom primers. The published analysis was carried out like this. Unique molecular identifiers were extracted from raw reads with MiGEC, and CDR3 positions were determined with MiXCR. For each individual, recombination models were inferred using an EM algorithm with the repgenHMM and IGoR tools. The analysis of shared clonotypes was done with the tcR package in R, with sharing normalized by the product of cloneset sizes. To study raw recombination without the effects of thymic and clonal selection, out-of-frame nonproductive sequences were analyzed. The public reads were reprocessed in TCRdb via fastp at Q25 and MiXCR, keeping in-frame beta chains. A single entry per CDR3 protein holds the most common genes and DNA from its merged rows. Here the V and J calls rest on TCRdb's processing, not on the authors' analysis. The sample table shows hundreds of thousands of distinct CDR3 sequences, and around 20% are seen once. In total, the top ten clones hold roughly 4.3% of the sample.

This clonotype was found a few times. Its cognate antigen has yet to be identified. Within one base of it there is no much larger clone, and no base qualities were kept. As encoded in the germline V gene, CDR1 is ENHRY while CDR2 is SYGVKD. Inclusive of the bounding cysteine and phenylalanine, the CDR3 is 15 residues long. Of the read, only the CDR3 DNA is kept; its 45 bases are in frame from base 1. Deletion took 8 bases off V and 0 bases off J, with a span of 17 bases between the germline ends. These same records also appear under a second study, on T cells expressing NK-cell markers. The other study reports the following: In sorted CD3+CD56+NKG2C+, CD3+CD56+NKG2C- and CD3+CD56-NKG2C+ T-cell subsets from several donors, TCR beta-chain repertoires were profiled. Most of the eight sequenced donors were HCMV-seropositive and one was HCMV-seronegative. To restrict sorting to alphabetaTCR-expressing T cells, an anti-gammadeltaTCR antibody was added in several experiments. In a handful of donors, the dominant CD3+CD56+NKG2C+ clonotypes ranked among the top 10 CD8+ clonotypes, making up about 1.0-8% of CD8+ T cells. Those dominant clonotypes were again the most abundant among CD3+CD56-NKG2C+ cells in a few donors, at about 25-60.1%. It remained unclear whether the expanded NKG2C-expressing T cell clones were specific for HCMV antigens. The study sequenced eight donors, all healthy volunteers chosen at random: three men and five women. HCMV serostatus was determined by detecting HCMV-specific IgG in serum with a commercial ELISA kit. Bulk peripheral blood T-cell repertoires were additionally sequenced from unsorted PBMC for several donors. Reads were demultiplexed and grouped by UMI with MIGEC, and clonotypes were assembled and quantified with MiTCR. Only TCR cDNA sequences supported by at least two reads were kept to exclude erroneous sequences. The tcR package was used for downstream repertoire analysis, and clonotypes were matched between fractions using CDR3 nucleotide sequence together with V segment. Antigen specificity was annotated against VDJdb with VDJmatch, allowing one amino acid substitution in CDR3.

In this chain, TRBV10-3 is recombined with TRBJ2-7; a tentative D call is TRBD1 (6 bases match). The sample taken for sequencing was PBMCs. The source of this sequence is a woman younger than 30 in good health. The DNA sequence is as follows: TGTGCCATCTCTAACGACAGGTCCCGCTCCTACGAGCAGTACTTC. Its translation is CAISNDRSRSYEQYF.